A selection of T cell receptor beta chains follows, all from one sample in a study of blood T cell repertoires in COVID-19. TCRdb's copy holds only in-frame clones and misses some; the assay was immunoSEQ multiplex PCR. The data contain under 500,000 clones, roughly nine tenths of them seen just once; the ten biggest clones take up 0.95% to 1.3%. The specimen was PBMCs or T cells enriched from blood (not recorded which). These TCRs come from a man younger than 40 who had recovered from COVID-19. Both conserved end residues are part of each CDR3. Each record gives: clone size, J gene, D gene, V gene, CDR3 protein, CDR3 DNA. A D gene is named only where the DNA matches it firmly. Clone size is shown for a subset of rows, as once, few, many or a class of expanded clone.

clone size: NA
J gene: TRBJ2-7
D gene: NA
V gene: TRBV11-2
CDR3 protein: CASSLRGLSSYEQYF
CDR3 DNA: TGTGCCAGCAGCTTACGGGGTCTCAGCTCCTACGAGCAGTACTTC

clone size: NA
J gene: TRBJ2-7
D gene: NA
V gene: TRBV12-3/TRBV12-4
CDR3 protein: CASSFGIIYEQYF
CDR3 DNA: TGTGCCAGCAGTTTTGGCATAATATACGAGCAGTACTTC

clone size: NA
J gene: TRBJ1-5
D gene: NA
V gene: TRBV2
CDR3 protein: CASSVGQGRDQPQHF
CDR3 DNA: TGTGCCAGCAGTGTAGGCCAGGGGCGAGATCAGCCCCAGCATTTT

clone size: NA
J gene: TRBJ1-1
D gene: NA
V gene: TRBV19
CDR3 protein: CASSLQGLNTEAFF
CDR3 DNA: TGTGCCAGTAGTTTACAGGGACTGAACACTGAAGCTTTCTTT

clone size: few
J gene: TRBJ2-1
D gene: TRBD1
V gene: TRBV7-3
CDR3 protein: CASSLTDRRNEQFF
CDR3 DNA: TGTGCCAGCAGCTTAACGGACAGGAGGAATGAGCAGTTCTTC

clone size: NA
J gene: TRBJ2-3
D gene: NA
V gene: TRBV12-5
CDR3 protein: CASGGDTSTDTQYF
CDR3 DNA: TGTGCTAGTGGAGGGGACACCAGCACAGATACGCAGTATTTT

clone size: NA
J gene: TRBJ1-2
D gene: NA
V gene: TRBV19
CDR3 protein: CASSLTGLDYGYTF
CDR3 DNA: TGTGCCAGTAGTCTTACGGGACTTGATTATGGCTACACCTTC

clone size: NA
J gene: TRBJ2-5
D gene: TRBD2
V gene: TRBV7-3
CDR3 protein: CASSPLGGSGETQYF
CDR3 DNA: TGTGCCAGCAGCCCCCTCGGGGGTAGCGGGGAGACCCAGTACTTC

clone size: NA
J gene: TRBJ2-1
D gene: TRBD2
V gene: TRBV18
CDR3 protein: CASSLGTSGPYNEQFF
CDR3 DNA: TGTGCCAGCTCACTCGGGACTAGCGGGCCTTACAATGAGCAGTTCTTC

clone size: NA
J gene: TRBJ2-4
D gene: TRBD1
V gene: TRBV28
CDR3 protein: CASSPLGWDSFSLAKNIQYF
CDR3 DNA: TGTGCCAGCAGCCCCTTAGGTTGGGACAGCTTTTCCTTAGCCAAAAACATTCAGTACTTC

clone size: NA
J gene: TRBJ1-2
D gene: TRBD1
V gene: TRBV24-1
CDR3 protein: CATSDPQGTGETGYTF
CDR3 DNA: TGTGCCACCAGTGATCCCCAAGGGACAGGGGAGACTGGCTACACCTTC

clone size: NA
J gene: TRBJ2-4
D gene: TRBD1
V gene: TRBV28
CDR3 protein: CASNPQGATLNIQYF
CDR3 DNA: TGTGCCAGCAATCCACAGGGGGCCACTTTAAACATTCAGTACTTC

clone size: NA
J gene: TRBJ1-3
D gene: NA
V gene: TRBV11-2
CDR3 protein: CASSPAPTRYGNTIYF
CDR3 DNA: TGTGCCAGCAGCCCAGCGCCCACCCGATATGGAAACACCATATATTTT

clone size: NA
J gene: TRBJ2-2
D gene: TRBD1
V gene: TRBV28
CDR3 protein: CASSLWGQNYLDTGELFF
CDR3 DNA: TGTGCCAGCAGTTTATGGGGACAGAACTATTTGGACACCGGGGAGCTGTTTTTT

clone size: NA
J gene: TRBJ2-5
D gene: TRBD2
V gene: TRBV5-1
CDR3 protein: CASSTGTILGEETQYF
CDR3 DNA: TGCGCCAGCAGCACGGGGACTATTTTGGGCGAAGAGACCCAGTACTTC

clone size: once
J gene: TRBJ1-5
D gene: TRBD1
V gene: TRBV28
CDR3 protein: CASSIRGQGHQPQHF
CDR3 DNA: TGTGCCAGCAGTATCCGAGGACAGGGGCATCAGCCCCAGCATTTT

clone size: NA
J gene: TRBJ2-7
D gene: NA
V gene: TRBV27
CDR3 protein: CASSTARGPNYEQYF
CDR3 DNA: TGTGCCAGCAGCACCGCCAGGGGACCTAACTACGAGCAGTACTTC

clone size: NA
J gene: TRBJ2-1
D gene: TRBD2
V gene: TRBV28
CDR3 protein: CASSSPSSGAYNEQFF
CDR3 DNA: TGTGCCAGCAGTTCCCCGAGCAGCGGGGCCTACAATGAGCAGTTCTTC

clone size: NA
J gene: TRBJ2-1
D gene: NA
V gene: TRBV5-8
CDR3 protein: CASESGSYNEQFF
CDR3 DNA: TGTGCCAGCGAATCGGGGTCCTACAATGAGCAGTTCTTC

clone size: NA
J gene: TRBJ2-7
D gene: NA
V gene: TRBV19
CDR3 protein: CASSDRSHEQYF
CDR3 DNA: TGTGCCAGTAGTGACAGGTCTCACGAGCAGTACTTC

clone size: once
J gene: TRBJ2-4
D gene: NA
V gene: TRBV12-5
CDR3 protein: CASGLATTTKNIQYF
CDR3 DNA: TGTGCTAGTGGTTTGGCTACTACTACCAAAAACATTCAGTACTTC

clone size: NA
J gene: TRBJ2-5
D gene: TRBD1
V gene: TRBV6-5
CDR3 protein: CASSPRDRVVETQYF
CDR3 DNA: TGTGCCAGCAGCCCCCGGGACAGGGTGGTGGAGACCCAGTACTTC

clone size: NA
J gene: TRBJ1-3
D gene: NA
V gene: TRBV7-9
CDR3 protein: CASSLVVGEVDTIYF
CDR3 DNA: TGTGCCAGCAGCTTAGTGGTAGGGGAGGTGGACACCATATATTTT

clone size: NA
J gene: TRBJ1-4
D gene: TRBD1
V gene: TRBV6-5
CDR3 protein: CASLPGQGGKLFF
CDR3 DNA: TGTGCCAGCCTACCTGGACAGGGAGGAAAACTGTTTTTT

clone size: NA
J gene: TRBJ1-5
D gene: TRBD1
V gene: TRBV27
CDR3 protein: CASSATGGYQPQHF
CDR3 DNA: TGTGCCAGCAGTGCGACAGGGGGGTATCAGCCCCAGCATTTT

clone size: NA
J gene: TRBJ2-1
D gene: TRBD2
V gene: TRBV30
CDR3 protein: CAWGGTASGAYNEQFF
CDR3 DNA: TGTGCCTGGGGGGGAACCGCGAGCGGGGCCTACAATGAGCAGTTCTTC

clone size: NA
J gene: TRBJ2-3
D gene: TRBD1
V gene: TRBV5-1
CDR3 protein: CASSPSTGGSTDTQYF
CDR3 DNA: TGCGCCAGCAGCCCGTCGACAGGGGGAAGCACAGATACGCAGTATTTT

clone size: NA
J gene: TRBJ2-4
D gene: NA
V gene: TRBV19
CDR3 protein: CASSKGGALAKNIQYF
CDR3 DNA: TGTGCCAGTAGTAAAGGAGGAGCTCTAGCCAAAAACATTCAGTACTTC

clone size: NA
J gene: TRBJ1-4
D gene: NA
V gene: TRBV19
CDR3 protein: CASSKVATNEKLFF
CDR3 DNA: TGTGCCAGTAGTAAAGTAGCAACTAATGAAAAACTGTTTTTT

clone size: NA
J gene: TRBJ2-5
D gene: NA
V gene: TRBV28
CDR3 protein: CASSVTGEGETQYF
CDR3 DNA: TGTGCCAGCAGTGTGACAGGGGAGGGCGAGACCCAGTACTTC

clone size: NA
J gene: TRBJ2-1
D gene: TRBD1
V gene: TRBV10-3
CDR3 protein: CAISEDRGTSYNEQFF
CDR3 DNA: TGTGCCATCAGTGAAGACAGGGGGACGTCCTACAATGAGCAGTTCTTC

clone size: NA
J gene: TRBJ1-4
D gene: TRBD1
V gene: TRBV19
CDR3 protein: CASSVQQGAPEKLFF
CDR3 DNA: TGTGCCAGTAGTGTCCAACAGGGGGCGCCTGAAAAACTGTTTTTT

clone size: NA
J gene: TRBJ2-1
D gene: NA
V gene: TRBV5-4
CDR3 protein: CASSSGTGNEQFF
CDR3 DNA: TGTGCCAGCAGCTCTGGGACTGGCAATGAGCAGTTCTTC

clone size: NA
J gene: TRBJ2-5
D gene: NA
V gene: TRBV7-2
CDR3 protein: CASSLRGHPQETQYF
CDR3 DNA: TGTGCCAGCAGCCTCCGGGGACATCCCCAAGAGACCCAGTACTTC

clone size: NA
J gene: TRBJ2-1
D gene: NA
V gene: TRBV28
CDR3 protein: CASSQGSDYYNEQFF
CDR3 DNA: TGTGCCAGCAGTCAGGGATCGGACTACTACAATGAGCAGTTCTTC

clone size: NA
J gene: TRBJ2-7
D gene: NA
V gene: TRBV24-1
CDR3 protein: CATSDGGVREQYF
CDR3 DNA: TGTGCCACCAGTGATGGGGGCGTCCGGGAGCAGTACTTC

clone size: NA
J gene: TRBJ2-7
D gene: TRBD1
V gene: TRBV5-1
CDR3 protein: CASSSGTGTYEQYF
CDR3 DNA: TGCGCCAGCAGCTCCGGGACAGGGACCTACGAGCAGTACTTC

clone size: NA
J gene: TRBJ1-3
D gene: TRBD1
V gene: TRBV28
CDR3 protein: CASSLDRGGNTIYF
CDR3 DNA: TGTGCCAGCAGTCTGGACAGGGGAGGAAACACCATATATTTT

clone size: once
J gene: TRBJ2-5
D gene: NA
V gene: TRBV12-5
CDR3 protein: CASGLQGTQTQYF
CDR3 DNA: TGTGCTAGTGGTTTGCAGGGAACTCAAACCCAGTACTTC

clone size: NA
J gene: TRBJ1-1
D gene: NA
V gene: TRBV20-1
CDR3 protein: CSATRNTEAFF
CDR3 DNA: TGCAGTGCTACGAGGAACACTGAAGCTTTCTTT

clone size: NA
J gene: TRBJ1-4
D gene: NA
V gene: TRBV6-5
CDR3 protein: CASRRQLNEKLFF
CDR3 DNA: TGTGCCAGCAGGAGACAGCTTAATGAAAAACTGTTTTTT

clone size: NA
J gene: TRBJ2-2
D gene: TRBD2
V gene: TRBV6-6
CDR3 protein: CASSGPGLAGRGELFF
CDR3 DNA: TGTGCCAGCAGTGGCCCGGGACTAGCGGGAAGGGGGGAGCTGTTTTTT

clone size: few
J gene: TRBJ1-2
D gene: TRBD1
V gene: TRBV29-1
CDR3 protein: CSASTGGDYGYTF
CDR3 DNA: TGCAGCGCAAGTACAGGGGGAGACTATGGCTACACCTTC

clone size: NA
J gene: TRBJ2-6
D gene: TRBD2
V gene: TRBV28
CDR3 protein: CASSSPGLAGSGANVLTF
CDR3 DNA: TGTGCCAGCAGTTCACCGGGACTAGCGGGCTCTGGGGCCAACGTCCTGACTTTC

clone size: NA
J gene: TRBJ1-1
D gene: TRBD1
V gene: TRBV10-1
CDR3 protein: CASSDGTVNTEAFF
CDR3 DNA: TGCGCCAGCAGTGACGGGACAGTGAACACTGAAGCTTTCTTT

clone size: NA
J gene: TRBJ1-5
D gene: TRBD1
V gene: TRBV27
CDR3 protein: CASSFTGGFQPQHF
CDR3 DNA: TGTGCCAGCAGTTTTACAGGGGGATTTCAGCCCCAGCATTTT

clone size: NA
J gene: TRBJ2-1
D gene: TRBD2
V gene: TRBV6-6
CDR3 protein: CASSYSAASGYNEQFF
CDR3 DNA: TGTGCCAGCAGTTACTCCGCGGCTAGCGGCTACAATGAGCAGTTCTTC

clone size: NA
J gene: TRBJ2-1
D gene: TRBD2
V gene: TRBV5-6
CDR3 protein: CASRRRLAQSSYNEQFF
CDR3 DNA: TGTGCCAGCAGACGTCGACTAGCCCAAAGCTCCTACAATGAGCAGTTCTTC

clone size: once
J gene: TRBJ1-2
D gene: TRBD1
V gene: TRBV2
CDR3 protein: CASSPGTGGGYTF
CDR3 DNA: TGTGCCAGCAGTCCCGGGACAGGTGGAGGCTACACCTTC

clone size: NA
J gene: TRBJ2-3
D gene: NA
V gene: TRBV7-9
CDR3 protein: CASSGGRIDTQYF
CDR3 DNA: TGTGCCAGCAGCGGAGGTCGTATAGATACGCAGTATTTT

clone size: NA
J gene: TRBJ2-3
D gene: NA
V gene: TRBV10-3
CDR3 protein: CAISARETTDTQYF
CDR3 DNA: TGTGCCATCAGCGCAAGAGAGACTACAGATACGCAGTATTTT

clone size: NA
J gene: TRBJ2-5
D gene: TRBD2
V gene: TRBV25-1
CDR3 protein: CASTNRGGGETQYF
CDR3 DNA: TGTGCCAGCACTAACCGGGGGGGCGGAGAGACCCAGTACTTC

clone size: NA
J gene: TRBJ1-4
D gene: TRBD1
V gene: TRBV5-1
CDR3 protein: CASSGTGGTNEKLFF
CDR3 DNA: TGCGCCAGCAGCGGGACAGGGGGCACTAATGAAAAACTGTTTTTT

clone size: NA
J gene: TRBJ2-5
D gene: NA
V gene: TRBV3-1/TRBV3-2
CDR3 protein: CASSQDSASWETQYF
CDR3 DNA: TGTGCCAGCAGCCAAGATTCGGCTAGCTGGGAGACCCAGTACTTC

clone size: NA
J gene: TRBJ2-3
D gene: NA
V gene: TRBV7-7
CDR3 protein: CASSQDRADTQYF
CDR3 DNA: TGTGCCAGCAGCCAAGACAGAGCAGATACGCAGTATTTT

clone size: once
J gene: TRBJ2-1
D gene: TRBD2
V gene: TRBV6-2/TRBV6-3
CDR3 protein: CASSTPGREVFF
CDR3 DNA: TGTGCCAGCAGTACCCCAGGGCGGGAGGTGTTCTTC

clone size: once
J gene: TRBJ2-7
D gene: TRBD2
V gene: TRBV2
CDR3 protein: CASSFGTSGSSYEQYF
CDR3 DNA: TGTGCCAGCAGTTTCGGGACTAGCGGGAGCAGCTACGAGCAGTACTTC

clone size: NA
J gene: TRBJ2-2
D gene: TRBD1
V gene: TRBV2
CDR3 protein: CASSPTGDTGELFF
CDR3 DNA: TGTGCCAGCAGTCCGACAGGGGACACCGGGGAGCTGTTTTTT

clone size: once
J gene: TRBJ2-5
D gene: NA
V gene: TRBV28
CDR3 protein: CASGLYTGFKETQYF
CDR3 DNA: TGTGCCAGCGGTCTATATACAGGGTTTAAAGAGACCCAGTACTTC